This TCR beta chain was recovered during a study of shared clonotypes between healthy human individuals. Study information: The study used three CD4 naive, three CD4 memory, two CD8 naive and one CD8 memory plate per donor. Broader study findings: All-four-donor shared clonotypes had higher generation probabilities than non-shared clonotypes did.

Points on this clone: Its antigen is not identified.

TCRdb's table, derived via immunoSEQ multiplex PCR, lists solely in-frame clones and lacks some. The repertoire has some 2.3 million clones, more than 80% of them found once; the top ten carry 0.39%. The CDR3 has 14 amino acids. Deletions cut 0 bases from V and 5 bases from J, with 12 bases between. Germline V gene lookup returns CDR1 SGHKS and CDR2 YYEKEE (reference sequence). The healthy adult donors were HIV-negative and reported no recent acute infections or vaccinations. Investigators divided CD4+ cells into CD45RA+ naive and CD45RA-negative memory subsets. The chain uses TRBV5-5 and TRBJ2-7, with D unresolved. The clonotype comes from a man aged 18 to 29 in good health. Some clones in this sample may be carry-over from other donors' samples. Material for sequencing was naive CD4+ T cells from PBMCs. Documented subset: CD45RA+ positively selected. CDR3 nucleotides: TGTGCCAGCAGCTTGGTTCTCTGGGTCCACGAGCAGTACTTC. Translated: CASSLVLWVHEQYF.